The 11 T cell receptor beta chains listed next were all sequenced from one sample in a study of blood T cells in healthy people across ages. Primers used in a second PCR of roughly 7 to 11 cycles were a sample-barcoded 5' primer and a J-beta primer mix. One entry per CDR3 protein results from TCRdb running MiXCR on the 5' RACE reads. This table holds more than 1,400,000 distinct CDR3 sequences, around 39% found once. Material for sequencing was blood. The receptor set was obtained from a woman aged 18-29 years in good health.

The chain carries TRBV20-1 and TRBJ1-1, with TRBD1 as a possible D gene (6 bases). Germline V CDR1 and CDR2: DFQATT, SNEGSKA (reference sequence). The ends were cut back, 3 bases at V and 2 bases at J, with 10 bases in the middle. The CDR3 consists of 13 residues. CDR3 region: CSASYRDNTEAFF. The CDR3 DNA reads TGCAGTGCTAGTTACAGGGATAACACTGAAGCTTTCTTT.

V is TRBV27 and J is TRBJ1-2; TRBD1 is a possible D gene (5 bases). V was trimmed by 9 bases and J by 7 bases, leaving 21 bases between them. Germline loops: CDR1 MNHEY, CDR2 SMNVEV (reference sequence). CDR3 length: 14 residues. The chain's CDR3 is CASDTLPRGPGYTF. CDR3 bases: TGTGCCAGTGACACCCTTCCGCGGGGCCCTGGCTACACCTTC.

The CDR3 DNA follows: TGTGCCAGCGCCGCGGACAGGGGGCGATCCTATGGCTACACCTTC. Translating gives CASAADRGRSYGYTF. This chain joins TRBV27 and TRBJ1-2; 11 nucleotides agree with TRBD1. Germline V gives CDR1 MNHEY, CDR2 SMNVEV (reference sequence). The V and J ends lost 8 bases and 4 bases, in that order; junction bases with no gene match: 9. CDR3 length equals 15 residues.

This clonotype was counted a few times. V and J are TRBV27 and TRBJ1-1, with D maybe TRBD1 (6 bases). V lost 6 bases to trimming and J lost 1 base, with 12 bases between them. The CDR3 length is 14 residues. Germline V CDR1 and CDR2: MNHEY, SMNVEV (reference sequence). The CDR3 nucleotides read TGTGCCAGCAGGCCAGGGGAGGGGAACACTGAAGCTTTCTTT. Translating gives CASRPGEGNTEAFF.

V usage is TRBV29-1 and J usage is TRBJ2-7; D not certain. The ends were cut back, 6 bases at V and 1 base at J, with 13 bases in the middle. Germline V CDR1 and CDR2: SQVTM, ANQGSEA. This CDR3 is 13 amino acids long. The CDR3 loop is CSVAEYASYEQYF. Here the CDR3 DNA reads TGCAGCGTCGCGGAGTATGCGTCCTACGAGCAGTACTTC.

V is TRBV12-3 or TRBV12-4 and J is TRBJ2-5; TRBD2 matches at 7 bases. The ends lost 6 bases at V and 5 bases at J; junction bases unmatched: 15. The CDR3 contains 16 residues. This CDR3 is CASRTSGGELWETQYF. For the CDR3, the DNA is TGTGCCAGCAGGACTAGTGGGGGGGAGTTATGGGAGACCCAGTACTTC.

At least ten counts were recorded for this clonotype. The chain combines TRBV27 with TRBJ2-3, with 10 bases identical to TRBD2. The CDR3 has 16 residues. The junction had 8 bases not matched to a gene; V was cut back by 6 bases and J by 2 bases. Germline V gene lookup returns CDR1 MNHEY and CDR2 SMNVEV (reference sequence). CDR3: CASSYNSGGPTDTQYF. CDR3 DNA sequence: TGTGCCAGCAGCTATAATAGCGGGGGGCCCACAGATACGCAGTATTTT.

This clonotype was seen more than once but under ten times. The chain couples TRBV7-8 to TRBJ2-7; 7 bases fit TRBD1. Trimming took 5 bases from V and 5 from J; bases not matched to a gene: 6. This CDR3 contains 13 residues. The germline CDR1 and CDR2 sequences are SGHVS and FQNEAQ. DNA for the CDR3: TGTGCCAGCAGCCTTTTCACAGGGGACGAGCAGTACTTC. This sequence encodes CASSLFTGDEQYF.

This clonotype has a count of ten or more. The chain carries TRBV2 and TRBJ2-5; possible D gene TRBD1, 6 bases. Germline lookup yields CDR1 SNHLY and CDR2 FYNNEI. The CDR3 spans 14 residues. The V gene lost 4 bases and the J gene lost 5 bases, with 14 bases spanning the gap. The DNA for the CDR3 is TGTGCCAGCAGTGCGAACAGGGATTCTGAGACCCAGTACTTC. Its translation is CASSANRDSETQYF.

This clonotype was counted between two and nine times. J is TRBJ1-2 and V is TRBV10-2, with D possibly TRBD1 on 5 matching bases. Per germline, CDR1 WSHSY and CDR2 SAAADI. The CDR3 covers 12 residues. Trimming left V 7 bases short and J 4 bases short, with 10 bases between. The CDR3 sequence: CASNGGLYGYTF. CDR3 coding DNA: TGCGCCAGCAACGGGGGTCTCTATGGCTACACCTTC.

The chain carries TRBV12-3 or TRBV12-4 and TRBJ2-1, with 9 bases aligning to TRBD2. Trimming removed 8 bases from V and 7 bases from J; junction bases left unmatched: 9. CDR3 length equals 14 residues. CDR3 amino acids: CASRTGGGENEQFF. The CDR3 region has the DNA TGTGCCAGCCGAACGGGCGGGGGGGAAAATGAGCAGTTCTTC.